This T cell receptor (beta chain) is drawn from a study of blood T cell repertoires in COVID-19. In the study overall: Material from acute and convalescent COVID-19 was sourced from the United States, Italy and Spain. Sample material is recorded as cDNA or gDNA derived from T cells, B-cell-depleted T cells, or PBMCs.

Per the study methods: Cell counts per sample came from amplifying reference gene primers. Only in-frame clones appear in the TCRdb table, and some are missing; sequencing was by immunoSEQ multiplex PCR. V and J calls and clone size are copied from that table; D and trimming were computed from the DNA. The data show under 80,000 clones, about nine tenths seen once. The TCR sequence derives from a human donor in a cohort sampled during active COVID-19. The sequencing sample was made of peripheral blood.

CDR3 residues: CASSPGTRNTGELFF. The CDR3 nucleotides are TGCGCCAGCAGCCCGGGGACACGGAACACCGGGGAGCTGTTTTTT. J is TRBJ2-2 and V is TRBV5-1, with D possibly TRBD1 on 6 matching bases. V shed 4 bases and J shed 1 base, with 11 bases lying between them. Germline V gene sequence: CDR1 SGHRS, CDR2 YFSETQ. The CDR3 totals 15 residues.